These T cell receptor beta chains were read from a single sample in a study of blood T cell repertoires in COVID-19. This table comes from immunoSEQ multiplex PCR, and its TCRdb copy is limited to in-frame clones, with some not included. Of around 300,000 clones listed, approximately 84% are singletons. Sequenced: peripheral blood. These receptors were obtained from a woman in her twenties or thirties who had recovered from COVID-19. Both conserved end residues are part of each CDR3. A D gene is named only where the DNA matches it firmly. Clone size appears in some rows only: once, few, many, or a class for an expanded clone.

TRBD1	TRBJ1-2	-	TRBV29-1	CSVERDRAPYGYTF	TGCAGCGTTGAACGGGACAGGGCCCCCTATGGCTACACCTTC
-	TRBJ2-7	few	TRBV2	CASTPDSVANEQYF	TGTGCCAGCACACCGGACAGTGTCGCCAACGAGCAGTACTTC
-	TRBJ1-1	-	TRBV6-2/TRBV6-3	CASSYGREDTEAFF	TGTGCCAGCAGTTACGGTAGGGAGGACACTGAAGCTTTCTTT
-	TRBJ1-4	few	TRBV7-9	CASSNTATNEKLFF	TGTGCCAGCAGTAATACAGCAACTAATGAAAAACTGTTTTTT
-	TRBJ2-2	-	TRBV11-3	CASENLEGELFF	TGTGCCAGCGAAAACTTGGAGGGGGAGCTGTTTTTT
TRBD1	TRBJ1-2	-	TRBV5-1	CASSPEGATGYTF	TGCGCCAGCAGCCCTGAGGGGGCAACTGGCTACACCTTC
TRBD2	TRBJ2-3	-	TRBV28	CASSGLAGGFTDTQYF	TGTGCCAGCAGTGGGCTAGCGGGAGGTTTCACAGATACGCAGTATTTT
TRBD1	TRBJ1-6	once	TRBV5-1	CASSPRAGGTSPLHF	TGCGCCTCCAGCCCCCGGGCAGGGGGAACTTCACCCCTCCACTTT
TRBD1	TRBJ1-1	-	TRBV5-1	CASSLGQGLTEAFF	TGCGCCAGCAGCTTGGGACAGGGTTTGACTGAAGCTTTCTTT
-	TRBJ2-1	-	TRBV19	CASTWGPHNEQFF	TGTGCCAGTACGTGGGGGCCGCACAATGAGCAGTTCTTC
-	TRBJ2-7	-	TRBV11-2	CASSLDPLSYEQYF	TGTGCCAGCAGCTTAGACCCTCTCTCCTACGAGCAGTACTTC
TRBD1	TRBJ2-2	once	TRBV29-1	CSVRVTGAATGELFF	TGCAGCGTTCGGGTGACAGGGGCGGCCACCGGGGAGCTGTTTTTT
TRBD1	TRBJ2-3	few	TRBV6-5	CASFDTGGADTQYF	TGTGCCAGCTTTGATACAGGGGGCGCAGATACGCAGTATTTT
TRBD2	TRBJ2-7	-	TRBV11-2	CASSLGTSGGAKSYEQYF	TGTGCCAGCAGCTTAGGGACTAGCGGGGGGGCCAAGTCCTACGAGCAGTACTTC
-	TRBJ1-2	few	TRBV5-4	CASSSIDRRHDYGYTF	TGTGCCAGCAGCTCCATCGACAGGCGGCACGACTATGGCTACACCTTC
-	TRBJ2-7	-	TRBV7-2	CASSSDFPRYEQYF	TGTGCCAGCAGCTCTGACTTTCCGCGGTACGAGCAGTACTTC
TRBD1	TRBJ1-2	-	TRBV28	CASRDRANYGYTF	TGTGCCAGCAGGGACAGGGCCAACTATGGCTACACCTTC
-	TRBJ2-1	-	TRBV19	CASSILPSSYNEQFF	TGTGCCAGTAGTATCCTCCCCAGCTCCTACAATGAGCAGTTCTTC
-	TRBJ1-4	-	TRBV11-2	CASSLGEKTNEKLFF	TGTGCCAGCAGCTTAGGAGAGAAGACTAATGAAAAACTGTTTTTT
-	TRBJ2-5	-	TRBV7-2	CASSLAGSGAQYF	TGTGCCAGCAGCTTAGCGGGATCGGGGGCCCAGTACTTC
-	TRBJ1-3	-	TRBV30	CAWGRGSGNTIYF	TGTGCCTGGGGACGGGGCTCTGGAAACACCATATATTTT
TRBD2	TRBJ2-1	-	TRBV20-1	CSASLGLAGNNEQFF	TGCAGTGCTAGTCTCGGACTAGCGGGGAACAATGAGCAGTTCTTC
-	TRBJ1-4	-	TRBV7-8	CASSLEPVGEKLFF	TGTGCCAGCAGCTTAGAGCCCGTGGGCGAAAAACTGTTTTTT
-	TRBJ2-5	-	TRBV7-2	CASSSSGVETQYF	TGTGCCAGCAGCTCCTCGGGTGTGGAGACCCAGTACTTC
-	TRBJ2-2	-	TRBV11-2	CASSLVPGMNTGELFF	TGTGCCAGCAGCTTAGTTCCGGGGATGAACACCGGGGAGCTGTTTTTT
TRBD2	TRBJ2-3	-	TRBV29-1	CSVEFPSGSQTWPDTQYF	TGCAGCGTTGAATTCCCTAGCGGGAGCCAGACGTGGCCAGATACGCAGTATTTT
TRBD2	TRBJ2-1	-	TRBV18	CASSPAKLASYNEQFF	TGTGCCAGCTCACCAGCGAAACTAGCGTCTTACAATGAGCAGTTCTTC
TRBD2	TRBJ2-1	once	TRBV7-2	CASSLAGLAGPNEQFF	TGTGCCAGCAGCTTAGCGGGACTAGCGGGACCCAATGAGCAGTTCTTC
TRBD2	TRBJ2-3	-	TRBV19	CASSSRTSPSRGGVTDTQYF	TGTGCCAGTAGTTCTCGGACTAGCCCTAGCCGGGGTGGTGTCACAGATACGCAGTATTTT
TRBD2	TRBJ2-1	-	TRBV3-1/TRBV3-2	CASSPLVAGDSYNEQFF	TGTGCCAGCAGCCCCCTCGTAGCGGGGGACTCCTACAATGAGCAGTTCTTC